This T cell receptor beta chain was obtained from a study of early T cells in non-severe SARS-CoV-2 infection. Study overall: Sequencing targeted bulk RNA from unsorted whole blood, leaving chains unpaired.

The CDR3 covers 15 residues. Germline-derived CDR1 and CDR2 are MNHNS and SASEGT. V was pared by 6 bases and J by 5 bases, with 19 bases between. In TCRdb, the 5' RACE reads were re-called with MiXCR into one record per CDR3 protein. The profile shows around 61,000 distinct CDR3 sequences, about 15% of them singletons. Study outcomes and limitations: The study's VDJdb matching favored anti-spike CD8 responses and missed private and CD4 specificities.

The table lists this clonotype with a few counts. What it binds is not known. This TCR was sampled from an adult who was a healthcare worker with PCR-confirmed SARS-CoV-2 infection or an uninfected control (not recorded which). The material sequenced was whole blood, taken at baseline. The J gene is TRBJ1-2, the V gene TRBV6-1; D perhaps matches TRBD1 (5 bases). The CDR3 nucleotides read TGTGCCAGCAGGGATACGGAGGGGTTACGGTATGGCTACACCTTC. Protein sequence: CASRDTEGLRYGYTF.